The 29 T cell receptor beta chains listed next were all sequenced from one sample in a study of blood T cells in healthy people across ages (dated by TCRdb to the mid-2010s). To prepare the library, 5' RACE was applied. Instrument on record: Illumina HiSeq 2500. A second roughly 6 to 11 cycle PCR used a sample-barcoded 5' primer and a J-beta primer mix. Clones were called with MiXCR by TCRdb after fastp trimmed the public reads at Q25, and only in-frame beta chains were retained. Each entry merges the rows of one CDR3 protein and shows their most common DNA and genes. The sample includes approximately 1.5 million distinct CDR3 sequences, with around 40% observed a single time. Approximately 4.1% of the sample is in the top ten clones. The specimen sequenced was blood. These receptors were obtained from a woman aged 18 to 35 in good health.

This clonotype was counted between two and nine times. The genes are TRBV5-1 and TRBJ1-5; possible D gene TRBD1, 5 bases. This CDR3 is 15 amino acids long. Germline CDR1 SGHRS, CDR2 YFSETQ. Trimming cost V 5 bases and J 5 bases, with 17 bases left between them. The CDR3 sequence: CASRERRGPHQPQHF. In DNA form, the CDR3 reads TGCGCCAGCAGGGAAAGGAGGGGACCCCATCAGCCCCAGCATTTT.

This clonotype turned up a few times. The chain is built from TRBV5-6 and TRBJ1-4; no definite D call. Trimming pared 4 bases from V and 5 bases from J, leaving 15 bases between. The CDR3 contains 15 residues. The V gene's germline CDR1 is SGHDT and CDR2 YYEEEE. For the CDR3, the DNA is TGTGCCAGCAGCAGACGGGCGTTCATAAATGAAAAACTGTTTTTT. Protein product: CASSRRAFINEKLFF.

Concerning this clonotype itself: With a much larger clone just one base away, this may be a read error. The chain has TRBV7-2 and TRBJ1-2; D uncertain. In germline, CDR1 is SGHTA, CDR2 FQGNSA. This CDR3 comprises 14 residues. The CDR3 region has the DNA TGTGCCGGCAGCTCAGGACGGACCCGCTATGGCTACACCTTC. Amino acids: CAGSSGRTRYGYTF.

There are a few counts of this clonotype. The genes are TRBV28 and TRBJ1-2, with 9 bases fitting TRBD1. CDR1 is MDHEN, CDR2 SYDVKM, per germline. After removal of 6 bases from V and 8 bases from J, the junction contained 7 bases not matched to a gene. The CDR3 covers 13 residues. CDR3 coding DNA: TGTGCCAGCAGCCGAGGACAGGGGCTCGGCTACACCTTC. Its translation: CASSRGQGLGYTF.

This clonotype turned up a few times. The chain employs TRBV5-1 and TRBJ2-1; D is perhaps TRBD2 (7 bases). This CDR3 contains 13 residues. Germline assignment: CDR1 SGHRS and CDR2 YFSETQ. V was shortened by 0 bases and J by 9 bases, with 10 bases between the two germline ends. DNA of the CDR3: TGCGCCAGCAGCTTGGACGGGGGGCTTGAGCAGTTCTTC. As protein: CASSLDGGLEQFF.

The rearrangement joins TRBV20-1 to TRBJ2-1; D remains ambiguous. The CDR3 length is 12 residues. Deletions cut 8 bases from V and 10 bases from J, with 18 bases between. The germline V gene encodes CDR1 DFQATT and CDR2 SNEGSKA (reference sequence). CDR3 DNA sequence: TGCAGTCTTATTAGGCACAATAAGGAGCAGTTCTTC. Residues: CSLIRHNKEQFF.

In its sample, this clonotype was seen a few times. The chain carries TRBV7-9 and TRBJ1-2; the D is unclear. Germline V lookup: CDR1 SEHNR, CDR2 FQNEAQ (reference sequence). V was trimmed by 5 bases and J by 4 bases, leaving 17 bases between them. This CDR3 is built from 15 residues. This chain's CDR3 is CASSPDSVTFYGYTF. Here the CDR3 DNA reads TGTGCCAGCAGCCCTGACTCCGTTACTTTCTATGGCTACACCTTC.

The rearrangement links TRBV7-2 to TRBJ2-1, with 8 bases fitting TRBD1. The CDR3 covers 14 residues. The ends lost 5 bases at V and 11 bases at J; junction bases unmatched: 11. CDR1 is SGHTA and CDR2 is FQGNSA in the germline V gene. The CDR3 bases are TGTGCCAGCAGCCATGGACAGGGCGGCATTAAGCAGTTCTTC. It yields the protein CASSHGQGGIKQFF. Full variable domain (outside the CDR3, taken from reference TRBV7-2 and TRBJ2-1): GAGVSQSPSNKVTEKGKDVELRCDPISGHTALYWYRQSLGQGLEFLIYFQGNSAPDKSGLPSDRFSAERTGGSVSTLTIQRTQQEDSAVYLCASSHGQGGIKQFFGPGTRLTVL.

This sequence joins TRBV5-1 and TRBJ2-1; 8 positions agree with TRBD1. V trimming: 4 bases; J trimming: 8 bases; junction bases outside the gene matches: 11. CDR3 length equals 15 residues. CDR1 SGHRS and CDR2 YFSETQ come from the germline V gene. CDR3 sequence (DNA): TGCGCCAGCAGCCTTATGCGACAGGGGAAGGATGAGCAGTTCTTC. This sequence encodes CASSLMRQGKDEQFF.

The rearrangement uses TRBV7-2 and TRBJ2-7, with TRBD1 matching 10 bases. With 6 bases clipped from V and 7 bases from J, the junction kept 15 bases outside the gene matches. Germline V gene data show CDR1 as SGHTA and CDR2 as FQGNSA. The CDR3 length is 16 residues. The CDR3 region is CASSSRTGGVRNEQYF. The DNA for the CDR3 is TGTGCCAGCAGTTCCCGGACAGGGGGGGTTAGGAATGAGCAGTACTTC.

The rearrangement uses TRBV20-1 and TRBJ2-4; 8 bases fit TRBD1. The V gene's germline CDR1 is DFQATT and CDR2 SNEGSKA (reference sequence). Germline trimming cut 5 bases from V and 5 bases from J; bases unmatched to any gene: 5. The CDR3 runs to 13 residues. CDR3 sequence: CSAPSGGQNIQYF. DNA for the CDR3: TGCAGTGCTCCCTCAGGGGGCCAAAACATTCAGTACTTC.

This clonotype was counted only a few times. The chain employs TRBV27 and TRBJ1-5; D is undetermined. V shed 11 bases and J shed 3 bases, with 14 bases lying between them. The CDR3 runs 13 residues. The germline CDR1 and CDR2 sequences are MNHEY and SMNVEV (reference sequence). CDR3 amino acids: CAVGAGNNQPQHF. The CDR3, as DNA: TGTGCCGTCGGCGCGGGGAACAATCAGCCCCAGCATTTT.

The chain couples TRBV20-1 to TRBJ1-1; D is ambiguous. The length of the CDR3 is 13 residues. The V end lost 3 bases, the J end lost 1 base, and 9 bases lay between the germline ends. CDR1 is DFQATT and CDR2 is SNEGSKA in the germline V gene (reference sequence). CDR3 coding DNA: TGCAGTGCTAGCTCGGCGAGGAACACTGAAGCTTTCTTT. This encodes CSASSARNTEAFF.

At least ten counts were recorded for this clonotype. The chain combines TRBV29-1 with TRBJ1-2; TRBD1 agrees at 7 bases. The CDR3 is made up of 14 amino acids. Per germline, CDR1 SQVTM and CDR2 ANQGSEA. V lost 4 bases, J lost 4 bases, and 9 bases stayed unmatched. CDR3 nucleotide sequence: TGCAGCGTTGCTCTACAGGGGCGGTCCTATGGCTACACCTTC. This encodes CSVALQGRSYGYTF.

Of note for this clonotype: A much bigger clone sits one base away, suggesting this may be a read error. V is TRBV10-3 and J is TRBJ2-7; 10 bases fit TRBD1. This CDR3 has 15 residues. Germline assignment: CDR1 ENHRY and CDR2 SYGVKD. CDR3 amino acids: CAISESGTGAYGQYF. CDR3 coding DNA: TGTGCCATCAGTGAGTCTGGGACAGGGGCCTACGGGCAGTACTTC.

V is TRBV4-1 and J is TRBJ2-4; no reliable D call. With the DNA end fitting TRBJ2-7 better, the J assignment may be wrong. Germline CDR1 and CDR2: MGHRA and YSYEKL. The CDR3 sequence is 14 residues long. This CDR3 is CASSQGQLNYEQYF. Written as DNA, the CDR3 is TGCGCCAGCAGCCAAGGCCAGCTTAACTACGAGCAGTACTTC.

This chain joins TRBV20-1 and TRBJ1-2; D remains unclear. Trimming cost V 3 bases and J 2 bases, with 7 bases left between them. The CDR3 length is 12 residues. The germline CDR1 and CDR2 sequences are DFQATT and SNEGSKA (reference sequence). The CDR3: CSASPANYGYTF. CDR3 coding DNA: TGCAGTGCTAGTCCAGCCAACTATGGCTACACCTTC.

The chain is built from TRBV7-9 and TRBJ1-2; D is ambiguous. V was trimmed by 5 bases and J by 2 bases, leaving 12 bases between them. There are 14 residues in the CDR3. Germline CDR1 SEHNR, CDR2 FQNEAQ (reference sequence). CDR3 bases: TGTGCCAGCAGCAACTCTTTACAGAACTATGGCTACACCTTC. This codes for CASSNSLQNYGYTF. Full variable domain (remainder filled in from reference TRBV7-9 and TRBJ1-2): DTGVSQNPRHKITKRGQNVTFRCDPISEHNRLYWYRQTLGQGPEFLTYFQNEAQLEKSRLLSDRFSAERPKGSFSTLEIQRTEQGDSAMYLCASSNSLQNYGYTFGSGTRLTVV.

This clonotype was counted between two and nine times. This chain links TRBV6-6 with TRBJ2-1, with D perhaps matching TRBD1 or TRBD2 (5 bases each). The CDR3 sequence is 17 residues long. Germline V CDR1 and CDR2: MNHNY, SVGAGI (reference sequence). The germline V and J ends were trimmed by 0 bases and 2 bases, with 14 bases remaining between them. Here the CDR3 DNA reads TGTGCCAGCAGTTACTCGCCGGGACCAGAGGCCTACAATGAGCAGTTCTTC. This gives the protein CASSYSPGPEAYNEQFF.

The V and J genes are TRBV24-1 and TRBJ2-2; 9 bases are a match to TRBD2. V shed 4 bases, J shed 1 base, and the junction held 3 bases outside the gene matches. The CDR3 consists of 16 residues. In germline, CDR1 is KGHDR, CDR2 SFDVKD. Written as DNA, the CDR3 is TGTGCCACCAGTGACCGAGCGGGGGGGAACACCGGGGAGCTGTTTTTT. This codes for CATSDRAGGNTGELFF.

The chain links TRBV2 to TRBJ2-3, with 8 bases fitting TRBD1. The CDR3 loop spans 15 amino acids. V shed 5 bases, J shed 6 bases, and the junction held 10 bases outside the gene matches. Germline values: CDR1 SNHLY, CDR2 FYNNEI. The CDR3 protein is CASSKTGARSDTQYF. In DNA form, the CDR3 reads TGTGCCAGCAGTAAGACAGGGGCCCGTTCGGATACGCAGTATTTT.

The V gene is TRBV4-2, the J gene TRBJ1-6, with TRBD1 as a possible D gene (5 bases). The germline V gene encodes CDR1 LGHNA and CDR2 YNFKEQ. V lost 0 bases to trimming and J lost 7 bases, with 13 bases between them. This CDR3 is built from 16 residues. CDR3 residues: CASSQELGRVNSPLHF. CDR3 bases: TGTGCCAGCAGCCAAGAACTCGGCAGGGTAAATTCACCCCTCCACTTT.

This clonotype was detected a few times. CDR3 bases: TGTGCCAGCAGGGGGAGTGGGGATGAGCAGTACTTC. It specifies CASRGSGDEQYF. The chain uses TRBV12-3 or TRBV12-4 and TRBJ2-7; D possibly corresponds to TRBD2 (5 bases). The CDR3 runs 12 residues. Between the trimmed V and J ends, which lost 6 bases and 7 bases, there was a span of 13 bases.

The rearrangement links TRBV20-1 to TRBJ1-1, with D possibly being TRBD1 (6 bases). CDR1 and CDR2 from the germline V gene are DFQATT and SNEGSKA (reference sequence). This CDR3 contains 14 residues. Trimming stripped 1 base from V and 0 bases from J, with 9 bases between. For the CDR3, the DNA is TGCAGTGCTAGAGGGGCAGGGGTGAACACTGAAGCTTTCTTT. It encodes CSARGAGVNTEAFF.

This clonotype was observed at least ten times. The CDR3 DNA follows: TGTGCCAGCAGCCAAAGGGGCAGCTCCTACGAGCAGTACTTC. Encoded protein: CASSQRGSSYEQYF. The chain recombines TRBV3-1 with TRBJ2-7; D is perhaps TRBD1 (5 bases). Germline CDR1 is LGHDT and CDR2 is YNNKEL (reference sequence). CDR3 length: 14 amino acids. V was pared by 2 bases and J by 0 bases, with 8 bases between.

There are a few counts of this clonotype. For the CDR3, the DNA is TGTGCCAGCAGCTTAGTGATGGGCGGGGGAACCTACAATGAGCAGTTCTTC. Its protein product is CASSLVMGGGTYNEQFF. The chain has TRBV7-8 and TRBJ2-1, with TRBD2 identical over 7 bases. From germline, CDR1 is SGHVS and CDR2 FQNEAQ. This CDR3 is built from 17 residues. The junction had 8 bases not matched to a gene; V was cut back by 1 base and J by 2 bases.

The chain uses TRBV4-3 and TRBJ2-1, with TRBD2 matching 10 bases. The J call is uncertain, as TRBJ2-7 better fits the DNA end. The CDR3 is made up of 17 amino acids. Per the germline V gene, CDR1 is LGHNA and CDR2 is YSLEER. DNA of the CDR3: TGCGCCAGCAGCCAAGAGGGGACTAGCGTCCTCTACAATGAGCAGTACTTC. Protein sequence: CASSQEGTSVLYNEQYF.

V is TRBV29-1 and J is TRBJ2-4; the D gene is possibly TRBD1 (5 bases). The J call is doubtful: the DNA matches TRBJ2-7 better. CDR1 and CDR2 (germline): SQVTM, ANQGSEA. The CDR3 loop spans 15 amino acids. CDR3 DNA: TGCAGCGTTGAAATAGGGTGGTCAGGGAATTACGAGCAGTACTTC. This codes for CSVEIGWSGNYEQYF.

The chain employs TRBV7-2 and TRBJ2-7, with 7 bases lining up with TRBD2. The V segment lost 2 bases and the J segment 0 bases; nucleotides outside the gene matches: 7. CDR1 is SGHTA and CDR2 is FQGNSA in the germline V gene. This CDR3 has 16 residues. CDR3 nucleotide sequence: TGTGCCAGCAGCTTAAGACTAGCTAAGAGCTCCTACGAGCAGTACTTC. It encodes CASSLRLAKSSYEQYF.